This T cell receptor (beta chain) was sequenced in a study of blood T cell repertoires in COVID-19. Source study methods: Reference gene primer amplification yielded estimated nucleated cell counts. Measured with immunoSEQ multiplex PCR; TCRdb has only the in-frame clones, and not every one. That table is the source of V, J and clone size, and D and trimming were worked out from the DNA. The top ten hold 3.2% of the sample, which has roughly 120,000 clones, approximately 85% seen once. This CDR3 is 15 amino acids long. V lost 4 bases to trimming and J lost 6 bases; unmatched junction nucleotides: 9. Per germline, CDR1 MNHEY and CDR2 SVGEGT. This clone was seen only a few times.

This sequence was found in a woman of 80 years or more with COVID-19, enrolled during active disease. The chain joins TRBV6-2 or TRBV6-3 to TRBJ1-2; 9 bases agree with TRBD1. Sequencing input: peripheral blood. CDR3 amino acids: CASSFLTGGANGYTF. The CDR3 nucleotides are TGTGCCAGCAGTTTCTTAACAGGGGGCGCGAATGGCTACACCTTC.